The T cell receptor beta chain described here comes from a study of regulatory T cells in long-lasting Graves disease. Study information: Over 5 years of antithyroid drugs with positive TSH receptor antibodies was taken to mean persistent Graves' disease. Study-wide findings and caveats: Persistent Graves' patients showed reduced TCR diversity versus newly diagnosed patients.

This CDR3 region has 16 residues. Trimming cost V 3 bases and J 2 bases; bases outside gene matches: 8. Germline CDR1 is ENHRY and CDR2 is SYGVKD. This clonotype was picked up a small number of times. Its antigen remains unknown. Building of the TCR beta libraries involved iRepertoire HTBI primers and Arm-PCR of CDR3 regions. TCRdb redid the calling of the multiplex PCR reads with MiXCR, one entry per CDR3 protein. The sample lists a few hundred thousand distinct CDR3 sequences; about 22% were seen once. The time point denotes: persistent/refractory GD, antithyroid drugs over 5 years with positive TRAb. The authors made the TCR library using RNA they extracted from PBMCs. Staff took around 9 milliliters of peripheral blood and put it into EDTA tubes.

The sequence derives from a female donor with Graves disease. The sample consisted of peripheral blood mononuclear cells (PBMCs), taken when the disease was refractory, from a patient treated with antithyroid drugs. The chain employs TRBV10-3 and TRBJ1-1; 8 bases align to TRBD1. The CDR3 spells CAISEDRQGFNTEAFF. DNA of the CDR3: TGTGCCATCAGTGAAGACCGACAGGGGTTCAACACTGAAGCTTTCTTT.